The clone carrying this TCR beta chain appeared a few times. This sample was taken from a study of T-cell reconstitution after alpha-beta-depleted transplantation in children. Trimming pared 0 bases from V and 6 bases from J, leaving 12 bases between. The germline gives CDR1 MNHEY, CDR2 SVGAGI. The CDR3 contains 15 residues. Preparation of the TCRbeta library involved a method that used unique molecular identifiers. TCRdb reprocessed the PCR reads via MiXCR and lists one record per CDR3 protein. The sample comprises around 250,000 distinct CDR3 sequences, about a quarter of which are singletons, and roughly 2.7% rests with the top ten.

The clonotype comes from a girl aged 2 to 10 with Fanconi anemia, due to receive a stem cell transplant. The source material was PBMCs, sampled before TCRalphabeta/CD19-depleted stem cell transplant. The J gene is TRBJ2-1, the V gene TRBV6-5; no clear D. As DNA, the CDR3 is TGTGCCAGCAGTTACTCTGAGGTAGCATCCAATGAGCAGTTCTTC. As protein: CASSYSEVASNEQFF.